Listed here are 9 T cell receptor beta chains from one sample, sequenced in a study of shared clonotypes between healthy human individuals. Libraries were prepared by immunoSEQ multiplex PCR; TCRdb keeps only in-frame clonotypes and omits some of them. The table has roughly 2,300,000 clones, approximately 90% seen once. Sequenced: naive CD4+ T cells from PBMCs. The subset is: CD45RA+ positively selected. These receptors all come from a man between 18 and 35 years old in good health. Some clones in this sample may be carry-over from other donors' samples.

The CDR3 region has the DNA TGTGCCAGCAGCTTATTAGCGGGAGGAACAGATACGCAGTATTTT. It specifies CASSLLAGGTDTQYF. V gene TRBV9 combines with J gene TRBJ2-3; 10 bases match TRBD2. CDR3 length: 15 residues. Germline CDR1 and CDR2: SGDLS and YYNGEE. V lost 4 bases and J lost 3; bases outside the gene matches: 5.

CDR3 DNA sequence: TGTGCCAGCAGCTTGGGTGACAGAGCGACCGGGGAGCAGTTCTTC. Its protein product is CASSLGDRATGEQFF. The chain joins TRBV11-2 to TRBJ2-1; D may be TRBD1 (5 bases). The CDR3 length is 15 residues. Trimming removed 3 bases at V and 10 bases at J, with 19 bases between. Germline V gene lookup returns CDR1 SGHAT and CDR2 FQNNGV.

Turning to this clone: At the DNA level, this CDR3 is encoded by other sequences in the same sample as well. This chain links TRBV28 with TRBJ2-7; D is ambiguous. The germline V and J ends were trimmed by 6 bases and 0 bases, with 6 bases remaining between them. The length of the CDR3 is 12 residues. Germline CDR1 MDHEN, CDR2 SYDVKM. CDR3 nucleotide sequence: TGTGCCAGCAGGCTGAGCTCCTACGAGCAGTACTTC. Translating it yields CASRLSSYEQYF.

The rearrangement uses TRBV29-1 and TRBJ2-7; possibly TRBD2 for D (5 bases). V lost 6 bases and J 1 base, leaving 13 bases between the germline ends. Germline V gene lookup returns CDR1 SQVTM and CDR2 ANQGSEA. The CDR3 runs to 13 residues. CDR3 DNA sequence: TGCAGCGTCCGACGACTATTATCCTACGAGCAGTACTTC. Its protein is CSVRRLLSYEQYF.

V usage is TRBV5-1 and J usage is TRBJ2-2; D ambiguous. This CDR3 has 15 amino acids. V gave up 7 bases and J gave up 0 bases, with 13 bases separating them. Per the germline V gene, CDR1 is SGHRS and CDR2 is YFSETQ. As DNA, the CDR3 is TGCGCCAGCGGCCAAGACGCTACGAACACCGGGGAGCTGTTTTTT. Translation: CASGQDATNTGELFF.

The J gene is TRBJ2-1, the V gene TRBV7-8; weak D call: TRBD1 (5 bases). Between the trimmed V and J ends, which lost 6 bases and 2 bases, there was a span of 17 bases. The CDR3 totals 16 residues. CDR1 SGHVS and CDR2 FQNEAQ come from the germline V gene. For the CDR3, the DNA is TGTGCCAGCAGTTACAGGTCGAGAGACCCCTACAATGAGCAGTTCTTC. Translation: CASSYRSRDPYNEQFF.

The chain combines TRBV5-6 with TRBJ2-3, with a weak D call TRBD2 (6 bases). The CDR3 spans 15 residues. V shed 4 bases and J shed 0 bases, with 12 bases lying between them. Germline CDR1 and CDR2: SGHDT and YYEEEE. Written as DNA, the CDR3 is TGTGCCAGCAGCCCGGAGCGGGCTAGCACAGATACGCAGTATTTT. Its protein is CASSPERASTDTQYF.

V is TRBV27 and J is TRBJ1-4, with TRBD1 as a possible D gene (6 bases). Trimming took off 5 bases at V and 0 bases at J, with 22 bases between the two ends. The germline V gene encodes CDR1 MNHEY and CDR2 SMNVEV (reference sequence). The CDR3 runs 19 residues. The CDR3 DNA is TGTGCCAGCAGTCCCAGACAGGCGCCATTAGTTGCAACTAATGAAAAACTGTTTTTT. As protein: CASSPRQAPLVATNEKLFF.

This sequence joins TRBV21-1 and TRBJ2-7; the tabulated D call, TRBD1, remains unverified against the DNA. TRBV21-1 is noted as a pseudogene. This CDR3 has 20 residues. CDR3 bases: TGTGCCAGCAGCAACGGACAGGGGACAGGGAAGACTATCCCCTCCTACGAGCAGTACTTC. Its protein is CASSNGQGTGKTIPSYEQYF.